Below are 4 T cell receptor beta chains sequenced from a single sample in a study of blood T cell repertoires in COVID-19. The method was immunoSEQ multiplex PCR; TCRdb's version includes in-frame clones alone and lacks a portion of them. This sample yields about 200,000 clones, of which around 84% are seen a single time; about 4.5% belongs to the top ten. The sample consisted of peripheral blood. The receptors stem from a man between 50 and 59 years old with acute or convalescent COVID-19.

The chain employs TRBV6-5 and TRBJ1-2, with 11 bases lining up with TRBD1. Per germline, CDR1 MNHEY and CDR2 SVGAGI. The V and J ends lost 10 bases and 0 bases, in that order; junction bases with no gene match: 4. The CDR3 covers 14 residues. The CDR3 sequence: CATWGQGANYGYTF. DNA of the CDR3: TGTGCCACCTGGGGACAGGGGGCTAACTATGGCTACACCTTC.

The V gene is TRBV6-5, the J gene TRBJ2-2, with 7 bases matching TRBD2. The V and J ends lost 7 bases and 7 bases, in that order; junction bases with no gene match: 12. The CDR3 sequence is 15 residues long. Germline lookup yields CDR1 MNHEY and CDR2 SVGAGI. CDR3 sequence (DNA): TGTGCCAGCAAAAGACAGTCCTCGGGGGGCGGGGAGCTGTTTTTT. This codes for CASKRQSSGGGELFF.

The CDR3 loop is CSVRQGQETQYF. The CDR3, as DNA: TGCAGCGTCAGGCAGGGGCAAGAGACCCAGTACTTC. The genes are TRBV29-1 and TRBJ2-5; D might be TRBD1 (6 bases). V was shortened by 6 bases and J by 2 bases, with 10 bases between the two germline ends. The CDR3 has 12 amino acids. The germline CDR1 and CDR2 sequences are SQVTM and ANQGSEA.

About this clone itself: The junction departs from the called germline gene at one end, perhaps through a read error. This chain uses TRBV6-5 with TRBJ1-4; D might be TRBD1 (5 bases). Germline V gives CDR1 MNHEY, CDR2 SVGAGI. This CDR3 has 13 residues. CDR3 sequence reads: CASNYQGGEKLFF. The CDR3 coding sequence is TGTGCCAGCAATTACCAGGGAGGTGAAAAACTGTTTTTT.